This TCR beta chain was sequenced during a study of T cell changes during pregnancy in multiple sclerosis. Sequencing was performed with immunoSEQ multiplex PCR; in TCRdb, only in-frame clones are kept and a portion is missing. Here the sample spans about 19,000 clones, around nine tenths being singletons. The CDR3 covers 16 residues. Germline V gene data show CDR1 as MGHRA and CDR2 as YSYEKL. The V and J ends lost 0 bases and 0 bases, in that order; junction bases with no gene match: 4. The sequence came from a female donor in good health, enrolled as a control in a pregnancy study. This sample comprised CD8+ T cells from peripheral blood mononuclear cells, obtained after pregnancy. The chain has TRBV4-1 and TRBJ1-1, with TRBD1 identical over 7 bases. Written as DNA, the CDR3 is TGCGCCAGCAGCCAAGAATTGGACAGGTTGAACACTGAAGCTTTCTTT. Protein: CASSQELDRLNTEAFF.